These T cell receptor beta chains were read from a single sample in a study of molecular identifiers for immune sequencing clone quantification. TCRdb used MiXCR to reprocess the PCR reads, holding one entry per CDR3 protein. The sample shows around 82,000 distinct CDR3 sequences, under 20% of them seen only once. Sequenced input: naive CD8+ T cells from blood, with Jurkat cell RNA spiked in. The source of these receptors is a human donor in good health. Some libraries in this study had Jurkat cell RNA spiked in. The CDR3 runs from the conserved cysteine through the conserved F or W. Fields, in order: CDR3 DNA, CDR3 protein, J gene, clone size, D gene, V gene. A D gene is named only where the DNA matches it firmly. Some rows mark clone size as missing; the rest say once, few, many or name a class of expanded clone.

TGTGCCAGCAGCCCGTTACTAGGCAAGGTCGGGGAGCTGTTTTTT,CASSPLLGKVGELFF,TRBJ2-2,many,-,TRBV7-2
TGTGCCAGCAGTTCCATTCGGACAGACTTACATTCACCCCTCCACTTT,CASSSIRTDLHSPLHF,TRBJ1-6,-,-,TRBV6-2/TRBV6-3
TGTGCCAGTAGTATCCGGGACGGCGTGGATCTCCACGAGCAGTACTTC,CASSIRDGVDLHEQYF,TRBJ2-7,many,-,TRBV19
TGTGCCAGCAGTTCGAGCGGGGATGAGGGTTTTGAGCAGTTCTTC,CASSSSGDEGFEQFF,TRBJ2-1,-,TRBD2,TRBV7-6
TGTGCCAGCGGCCCCGGACAGGGGGCATCCTACGAGCAGTACTTC,CASGPGQGASYEQYF,TRBJ2-7,few,TRBD1,TRBV7-9
TGTGCCAGCAGTTACCTTCAGGGGTTCCAAGAGACCCAGTACTTC,CASSYLQGFQETQYF,TRBJ2-5,many,-,TRBV6-5
TGTGCCAGTAGTATGGCCTATGAAGAGACCCAGTACTTC,CASSMAYEETQYF,TRBJ2-5,many,-,TRBV19
TGTGCCAGCAGTTACTCCGATCTGAATGAGCAGTTCTTC,CASSYSDLNEQFF,TRBJ2-1,many,-,TRBV6-5
TGTGCCAGTACCCTGGGACCCTCAAATCAGCCCCAGCATTTT,CASTLGPSNQPQHF,TRBJ1-5,many,-,TRBV19
TGTGCCTGCAGCCCGACTCTCCCGGAGACTGAAGCTTTCTTT,CACSPTLPETEAFF,TRBJ1-1,-,-,TRBV7-6